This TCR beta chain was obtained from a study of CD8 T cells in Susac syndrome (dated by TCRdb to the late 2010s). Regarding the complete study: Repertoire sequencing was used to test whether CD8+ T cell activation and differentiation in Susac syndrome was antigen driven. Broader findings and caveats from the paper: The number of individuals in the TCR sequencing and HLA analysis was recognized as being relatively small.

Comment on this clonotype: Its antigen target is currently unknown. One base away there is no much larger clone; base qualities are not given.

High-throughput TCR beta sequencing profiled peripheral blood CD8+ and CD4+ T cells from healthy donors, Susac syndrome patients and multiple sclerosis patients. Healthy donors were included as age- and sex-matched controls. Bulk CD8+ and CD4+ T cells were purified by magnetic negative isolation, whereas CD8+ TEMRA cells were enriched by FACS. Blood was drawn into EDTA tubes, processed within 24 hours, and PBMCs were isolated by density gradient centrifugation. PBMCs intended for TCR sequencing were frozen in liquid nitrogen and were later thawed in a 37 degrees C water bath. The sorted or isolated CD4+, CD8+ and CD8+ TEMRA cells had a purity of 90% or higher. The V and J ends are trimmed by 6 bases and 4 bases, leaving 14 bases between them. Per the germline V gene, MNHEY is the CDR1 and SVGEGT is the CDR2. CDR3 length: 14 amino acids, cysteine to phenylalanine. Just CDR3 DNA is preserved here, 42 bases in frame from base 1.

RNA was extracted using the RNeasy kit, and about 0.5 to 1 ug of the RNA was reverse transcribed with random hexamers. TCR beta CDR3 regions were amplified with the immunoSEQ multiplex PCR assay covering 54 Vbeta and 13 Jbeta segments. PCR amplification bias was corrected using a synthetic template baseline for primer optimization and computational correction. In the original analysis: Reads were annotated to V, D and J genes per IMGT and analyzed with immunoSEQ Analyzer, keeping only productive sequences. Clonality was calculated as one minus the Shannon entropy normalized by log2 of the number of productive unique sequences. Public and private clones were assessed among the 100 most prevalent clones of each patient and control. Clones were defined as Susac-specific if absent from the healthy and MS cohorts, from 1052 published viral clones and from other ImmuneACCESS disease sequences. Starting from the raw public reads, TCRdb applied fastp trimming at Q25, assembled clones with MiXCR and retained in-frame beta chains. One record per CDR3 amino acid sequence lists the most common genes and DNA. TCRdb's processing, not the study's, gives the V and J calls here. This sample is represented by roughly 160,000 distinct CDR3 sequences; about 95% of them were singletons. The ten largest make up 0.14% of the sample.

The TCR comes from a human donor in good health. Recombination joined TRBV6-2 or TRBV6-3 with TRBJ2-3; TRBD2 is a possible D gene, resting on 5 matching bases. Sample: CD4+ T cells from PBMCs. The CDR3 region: CASSRSGNPDTQYF. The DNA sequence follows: TGTGCCAGCAGCCGTTCGGGGAATCCAGATACGCAGTATTTT.